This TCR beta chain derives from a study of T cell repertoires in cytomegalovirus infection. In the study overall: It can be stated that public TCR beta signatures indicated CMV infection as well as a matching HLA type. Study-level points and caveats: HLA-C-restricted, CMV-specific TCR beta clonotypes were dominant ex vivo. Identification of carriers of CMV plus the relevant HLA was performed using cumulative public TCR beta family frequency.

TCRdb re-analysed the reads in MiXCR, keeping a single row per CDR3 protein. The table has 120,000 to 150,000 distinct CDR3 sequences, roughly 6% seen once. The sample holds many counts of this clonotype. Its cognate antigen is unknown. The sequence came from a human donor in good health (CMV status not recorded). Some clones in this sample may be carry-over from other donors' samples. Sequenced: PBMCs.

Written as DNA, the CDR3 is TGTGCCAGCAGCTTCCTCGGAGACAGAGATACGCAGTATTTT. Residues: CASSFLGDRDTQYF. This chain connects TRBV7-6 to TRBJ2-3, with D possibly matching TRBD1 (5 bases). The CDR3 totals 14 residues. Germline loops: CDR1 SGHVS, CDR2 FNYEAQ. V gave up 3 bases and J gave up 5 bases, with 12 bases separating them.